These 21 T cell receptor beta chains originate from one sample sequenced in a study of blood T cell repertoires in COVID-19. The table came from immunoSEQ multiplex PCR; TCRdb's copy has only in-frame clones and leaves some out. Here the sample spans about 150,000 clones, approximately 80% being singletons. Sequences were obtained from peripheral blood. The receptors come from a woman in her forties or fifties with acute or convalescent COVID-19.

The chain combines TRBV12-3 or TRBV12-4 with TRBJ2-1; possible D gene TRBD1, 6 bases. This CDR3 spans 12 amino acids. The V gene lost 6 bases and the J gene lost 4 bases, with 7 bases spanning the gap. The CDR3 DNA is TGTGCCAGCAGCCAGGGGTACAATGAGCAGTTCTTC. This translates into CASSQGYNEQFF.

The V and J genes are TRBV11-2 and TRBJ1-6, with D maybe TRBD1 (5 bases). CDR1 SGHAT and CDR2 FQNNGV come from the germline V gene. This CDR3 has 18 amino acids. The V end was cut by 1 base, the J end by 10 bases, with 23 bases between. The CDR3 sequence is CASSLVPVSGNAQSPLHF. The CDR3 nucleotides are TGTGCCAGCAGCTTAGTGCCTGTCTCAGGGAATGCCCAATCACCCCTCCACTTT.

The CDR3: CASRGAGDGYTF. CDR3 DNA: TGTGCCAGCAGGGGGGCGGGGGATGGCTACACCTTC. This sequence joins TRBV7-9 and TRBJ1-2, with a tentative D call TRBD1 (6 bases). This CDR3 spans 12 amino acids. V lost 6 bases, J lost 6 bases, and 11 bases lay in between. CDR1 and CDR2 from the germline V gene are SEHNR and FQNEAQ (reference sequence). The full variable domain, completed using reference TRBV7-9 and TRBJ1-2, is DTGVSQNPRHKITKRGQNVTFRCDPISEHNRLYWYRQTLGQGPEFLTYFQNEAQLEKSRLLSDRFSAERPKGSFSTLEIQRTEQGDSAMYLCASRGAGDGYTFGSGTRLTVV.

V is TRBV6-5 and J is TRBJ1-3; tentatively, D is TRBD1 (5 bases). Germline V gives CDR1 MNHEY, CDR2 SVGAGI. CDR3 length: 15 amino acids. Trimming took 5 bases from V and 1 from J, leaving 12 bases between them. CDR3 sequence: CASSTGGSSGNTIYF. The CDR3 DNA follows: TGTGCCAGCAGTACCGGGGGATCGTCTGGAAACACCATATATTTT.

The V call is TRBV10-3, the J call TRBJ2-7; 8 bases agree with TRBD1. Germline V gives CDR1 ENHRY, CDR2 SYGVKD. Unmatched junction bases numbered 5, after V lost 4 bases and J lost 0 bases. The CDR3 is 15 amino acids. CDR3 protein: CAISASTGASYEQYF. The CDR3 region has the DNA TGTGCCATCAGTGCGTCGACAGGGGCCTCCTACGAGCAGTACTTC.

The rearrangement links TRBV4-3 to TRBJ1-2; 7 bases fit TRBD1. The germline V gene has CDR1 LGHNA and CDR2 YSLEER. There are 15 residues in the CDR3. Germline trimming cut 0 bases from V and 5 bases from J; bases unmatched to any gene: 6. The CDR3, as DNA: TGCGCCAGCAGCCAAGATTGGCAGGGGGTTTATGGCTACACCTTC. Amino acids: CASSQDWQGVYGYTF.

The rearrangement links TRBV12-3 or TRBV12-4 to TRBJ2-3; D remains unclear. V shed 10 bases and J shed 1 base, with 12 bases lying between them. There are 13 residues in the CDR3. The CDR3 loop reads CATLGPGTDTQYF. The DNA of the CDR3 is TGTGCCACCCTGGGCCCTGGCACAGATACGCAGTATTTT.

This clone was observed a single time. The J gene is TRBJ1-6, the V gene TRBV19, with a tentative D call TRBD1 (5 bases). Trimming removed 2 bases at V and 8 bases at J, with 19 bases between. The germline CDR1 and CDR2 sequences are LNHDA and SQIVND (reference sequence). CDR3 size: 17 residues. The CDR3 bases are TGTGCCAGTAGTATAAGGCAGGGCGTCCTTCTGGATTCACCCCTCCACTTT. Translating gives CASSIRQGVLLDSPLHF.

V gene TRBV28 combines with J gene TRBJ1-2; 10 bases agree with TRBD1. Trimming at V came to 1 base and at J to 8 bases, leaving 4 bases not matched to a gene. CDR1 is MDHEN, CDR2 SYDVKM, per germline. The CDR3 is 14 amino acids. CDR3: CASSLLGTGEGYTF. In DNA form, the CDR3 reads TGTGCCAGCAGTTTATTGGGGACAGGGGAAGGCTACACCTTC.

This clone was counted a single time. The chain joins TRBV19 to TRBJ1-5; 9 bases are a match to TRBD1. Germline V gene data show CDR1 as LNHDA and CDR2 as SQIVND (reference sequence). The ends lost 5 bases at V and 6 bases at J; junction bases unmatched: 5. The CDR3 sequence is 14 residues long. The DNA of the CDR3 is TGTGCCAGTAGTTCCACAGGGGGCAGTCAGCCCCAGCATTTT. Encoded protein: CASSSTGGSQPQHF.

V and J are TRBV6-5 and TRBJ2-7; D unclear. The V gene lost 6 bases and the J gene lost 7 bases, with 10 bases spanning the gap. Germline assignment: CDR1 MNHEY and CDR2 SVGAGI. The CDR3 runs 11 residues. This CDR3 is CASSLGPEQYF. The CDR3, as DNA: TGTGCCAGCAGCCTTGGCCCGGAGCAGTACTTC.

V is TRBV2 and J is TRBJ1-1, with D possibly matching TRBD1 (5 bases). CDR1 and CDR2 from the germline V gene are SNHLY and FYNNEI. V lost 5 bases and J 3 bases, leaving 13 bases between the germline ends. The CDR3 totals 14 residues. The DNA for the CDR3 is TGTGCCAGCAGTTACACAGGTGGGGACACTGAAGCTTTCTTT. It yields the protein CASSYTGGDTEAFF.

The rearrangement joins TRBV7-9 to TRBJ2-7; D is unclear. This CDR3 region has 11 residues. V was pared by 3 bases and J by 6 bases, with 6 bases between. Germline values: CDR1 SEHNR, CDR2 FQNEAQ (reference sequence). The CDR3 bases are TGTGCCAGCAGCTTGCAGGTCGAGCAGTACTTC. As protein: CASSLQVEQYF.

The J gene is TRBJ1-1, the V gene TRBV2, with a tentative D call TRBD1 (5 bases). V gave up 6 bases and J gave up 1 base, with 9 bases separating them. CDR1 and CDR2 from the germline V gene are SNHLY and FYNNEI. This CDR3 is 13 amino acids long. DNA for the CDR3: TGTGCCAGCAGGTCACAGGAGAACACTGAAGCTTTCTTT. Translation: CASRSQENTEAFF.

The chain has TRBV11-3 and TRBJ1-5; the match to TRBD1 covers 12 bases. CDR3 length: 17 amino acids. Germline loops: CDR1 SGHNT, CDR2 YENEEA. The V segment lost 0 bases and the J segment 7 bases; nucleotides outside the gene matches: 7. The CDR3 is CASSLETRDRGRQPQHF. The CDR3 bases are TGTGCCAGCAGCTTAGAGACCCGGGACAGGGGGCGGCAGCCCCAGCATTTT.

The genes are TRBV28 and TRBJ2-6, with TRBD1 matching over 8 bases. Germline lookup yields CDR1 MDHEN and CDR2 SYDVKM. The CDR3 is made up of 17 amino acids. Trimming removed 3 bases from V and 5 bases from J; junction bases left unmatched: 9. The CDR3 here is CASSLGRGRNRANVLTF. In DNA form, the CDR3 reads TGTGCCAGCAGTTTGGGCAGGGGGCGCAACAGGGCCAACGTCCTGACTTTC.

This clone was seen once. V gene TRBV7-9 combines with J gene TRBJ2-3; a possible D gene is TRBD1 (6 bases). The germline CDR1 and CDR2 sequences are SEHNR and FQNEAQ (reference sequence). This CDR3 comprises 14 residues. Trimming left V 4 bases short and J 4 bases short, with 12 bases between. The CDR3 reads CASSWGRGSDTQYF. CDR3 sequence (DNA): TGTGCCAGCAGCTGGGGCAGGGGTTCAGATACGCAGTATTTT.

This sequence joins TRBV6-6 and TRBJ1-2; a weak D match, TRBD1 (5 bases). The germline gives CDR1 MNHNY, CDR2 SVGAGI (reference sequence). V was clipped by 4 bases and J by 4 bases, with 19 bases between them. The CDR3 is 16 amino acids. The CDR3 region is CASSSTDVEKGYGYTF. Here the CDR3 DNA reads TGTGCCAGCAGTTCGACAGACGTCGAGAAAGGCTATGGCTACACCTTC.

The chain couples TRBV7-2 to TRBJ2-2; 7 positions agree with TRBD1. The ends lost 5 bases at V and 5 bases at J; junction bases unmatched: 14. The CDR3 totals 17 residues. Looked up from germline, CDR1 is SGHTA and CDR2 is FQGNSA. The CDR3 here is CASSSTGVAEVTGELFF. CDR3 DNA sequence: TGTGCCAGCAGCAGTACAGGGGTCGCGGAAGTTACCGGGGAGCTGTTTTTT.

This clone was observed once. The chain employs TRBV6-5 and TRBJ2-3; TRBD1 agrees at 7 bases. Germline CDR1 MNHEY, CDR2 SVGAGI. The V gene end was trimmed by 4 bases and the J gene end by 1 base; junction bases not matched to a gene: 5. This CDR3 has 15 amino acids. CDR3 sequence: CASSFIGTGTDTQYF. The CDR3 bases are TGTGCCAGCAGTTTCATAGGGACAGGCACAGATACGCAGTATTTT.

This chain connects TRBV9 to TRBJ2-7, with 10 positions matching TRBD2. From germline, CDR1 is SGDLS and CDR2 YYNGEE. Trimming cost V 2 bases and J 0 bases; bases outside gene matches: 5. CDR3 size: 16 residues. CDR3 coding DNA: TGTGCCAGCAGCGTTGGTAGCGGGGGGAGCTCCTACGAGCAGTACTTC. It encodes CASSVGSGGSSYEQYF.